Each of the 19 T cell receptor beta chains below was sequenced from the same sample in a study of blood T cell repertoires in COVID-19. Measured with immunoSEQ multiplex PCR; TCRdb has only the in-frame clones, and not every one. The sample shows 300,000 or so clones, 90% of them seen only once. The sequenced sample was peripheral blood. The receptors stem from a young woman with COVID-19, enrolled during active disease.

Regarding this clone: This specimen includes other DNA sequences encoding the same CDR3. This chain uses TRBV4-1 with TRBJ2-5; 10 positions match TRBD2. Trimming removed 3 bases from V and 5 bases from J; junction bases left unmatched: 15. Germline assignment: CDR1 MGHRA and CDR2 YSYEKL. CDR3 length: 18 residues. For the CDR3, the DNA is TGCGCCAGCAGCCAGGAGTCCATAGCGGGAGGATTCGCGGAGACCCAGTACTTC. Amino acids: CASSQESIAGGFAETQYF.

The chain links TRBV6-6 to TRBJ2-1, with 11 bases identical to TRBD2. Per the germline V gene, CDR1 is MNHNY and CDR2 is SVGAGI (reference sequence). Germline trimming cut 7 bases from V and 7 bases from J; bases unmatched to any gene: 9. The CDR3 sequence is 15 residues long. CDR3 protein: CASTIAGGRGNEQFF. The CDR3 DNA follows: TGTGCCAGCACTATAGCGGGAGGGCGTGGAAATGAGCAGTTCTTC.

This clone was seen only a few times. This chain uses TRBV9 with TRBJ2-3, with 7 bases that match TRBD1. V shed 7 bases, J shed 0 bases, and the junction held 5 bases outside the gene matches. CDR1 is SGDLS, CDR2 YYNGEE, per germline. This CDR3 comprises 14 residues. The DNA for the CDR3 is TGTGCCAGCCAGACAGGGAGCAGCACAGATACGCAGTATTTT. This translates into CASQTGSSTDTQYF.

This clone turned up a few times. This chain links TRBV6-2 or TRBV6-3 with TRBJ1-2; TRBD1 might be the D (5 bases). Trimming left V 3 bases short and J 0 bases short, with 11 bases between. The length of the CDR3 is 15 residues. CDR1 MNHEY and CDR2 SVGEGT come from the germline V gene. CDR3 region: CASSYMMTANYGYTF. The CDR3 DNA follows: TGTGCCAGCAGTTATATGATGACAGCTAACTATGGCTACACCTTC.

The chain joins TRBV2 to TRBJ1-4, with D perhaps TRBD1 (5 bases). This CDR3 has 12 residues. Trimming shortened V by 2 bases and J by 13 bases, and 11 bases separated the two germline ends. Germline V CDR1 and CDR2: SNHLY, FYNNEI. The CDR3 sequence is CASSEKLTGLFF. The DNA for the CDR3 is TGTGCCAGCAGTGAAAAGCTTACAGGACTGTTTTTT.

V usage is TRBV2 and J usage is TRBJ2-1; 7 bases align to TRBD2. This CDR3 has 12 amino acids. Germline V CDR1 and CDR2: SNHLY, FYNNEI. The V and J ends lost 7 bases and 7 bases, in that order; junction bases with no gene match: 4. The CDR3 DNA reads as TGTGCCAGCATGGGAGGGAGGAATGAGCAGTTCTTC. Translation: CASMGGRNEQFF.

The rearrangement links TRBV25-1 to TRBJ2-1, with TRBD1 matching over 7 bases. The CDR3 is 15 residues long. V trimming: 5 bases; J trimming: 0 bases; junction bases outside the gene matches: 4. The germline gives CDR1 MGHDK, CDR2 SYGVNS. CDR3 region: CASSQGQASYNEQFF. DNA of the CDR3: TGTGCCAGCAGTCAAGGACAGGCCTCCTACAATGAGCAGTTCTTC.

This clone was picked up one time. The V call is TRBV29-1, the J call TRBJ1-2; 8 positions match TRBD1. Germline CDR1 SQVTM, CDR2 ANQGSEA. After removal of 1 base from V and 2 bases from J, the junction contained 3 bases not matched to a gene. CDR3 length: 14 residues. CDR3 coding DNA: TGCAGCGTTGAAGGCAGGGGGCAAAACTATGGCTACACCTTC. This codes for CSVEGRGQNYGYTF.

The V gene is TRBV5-1, the J gene TRBJ2-3; 12 bases line up with TRBD2. J gave up 3 bases and V 4 bases, and 15 bases lay outside the gene matches. CDR1 and CDR2 from the germline V gene are SGHRS and YFSETQ. The CDR3 runs to 19 residues. CDR3 DNA sequence: TGCGCCAGCAGCCCAGGGAGACTAGCGGGAGCGGGTGGGACAGATACGCAGTATTTT. Its protein is CASSPGRLAGAGGTDTQYF.

V usage is TRBV18 and J usage is TRBJ2-1; TRBD2 aligns across 14 bases. From germline, CDR1 is KGHSH and CDR2 LQKENI. The length of the CDR3 is 16 residues. The V and J ends lost 6 bases and 7 bases, in that order; junction bases with no gene match: 8. The CDR3, as DNA: TGTGCCAGCTCCCCGGGCGGGACTAGCGGGAGTAATGAGCAGTTCTTC. Its translation is CASSPGGTSGSNEQFF.

The chain employs TRBV28 and TRBJ1-6; 9 bases fit TRBD1. Germline lookup yields CDR1 MDHEN and CDR2 SYDVKM. Trimming took 4 bases from V and 10 from J; bases not matched to a gene: 5. This CDR3 is built from 14 residues. Here the CDR3 reads CASSSTGGYSPLHF. The CDR3 DNA follows: TGTGCCAGCAGTTCCACAGGGGGCTACTCACCCCTCCACTTT.

This chain connects TRBV3-1 (or the pseudogene TRBV3-2) to TRBJ1-2; the match to TRBD1 covers 8 bases. CDR3 length: 13 residues. V lost 4 bases and J lost 7; bases outside the gene matches: 5. CDR1 and CDR2 from the germline V gene are LGHDT and YNNKEL (reference sequence). For the CDR3, the DNA is TGTGCCAGCAGCCGCAGGGGGCAAGGTGGCTACACCTTC. This gives the protein CASSRRGQGGYTF.

The sample holds many counts of this clone. The chain combines TRBV27 with TRBJ1-5; 8 bases map to TRBD1. Losses at the gene ends were 5 bases for V and 6 bases for J; bases not matched to a gene: 15. CDR1 and CDR2 (germline): MNHEY, SMNVEV (reference sequence). This CDR3 region has 17 residues. This CDR3 reads CASSPTFRTGMFQPQHF. CDR3 coding DNA: TGTGCCAGCAGTCCTACTTTTCGGACAGGGATGTTTCAGCCCCAGCATTTT.

This sequence joins TRBV5-1 and TRBJ2-7; TRBD2 matches 14 bases. Trimming took 3 bases from V and 4 from J; bases not matched to a gene: 6. In germline, CDR1 is SGHRS, CDR2 YFSETQ. This CDR3 comprises 16 residues. This CDR3 reads CASSSGTSGSIYEQYF. Here the CDR3 DNA reads TGCGCCAGCAGCTCAGGGACTAGCGGGAGTATTTACGAGCAGTACTTC. The variable domain in full, completed from reference TRBV5-1 and TRBJ2-7, reads KAGVTQTPRYLIKTRGQQVTLSCSPISGHRSVSWYQQTPGQGLQFLFEYFSETQRNKGNFPGRFSGRQFSNSRSEMNVSTLELGDSALYLCASSSGTSGSIYEQYFGPGTRLTVT.

This clone was counted only a few times. This specimen includes other DNA sequences encoding the same CDR3. The chain recombines TRBV5-1 with TRBJ2-7; 10 nucleotides align to TRBD2. Trimming took 0 bases from V and 4 from J; bases not matched to a gene: 1. The CDR3 contains 14 residues. Germline V gene sequence: CDR1 SGHRS, CDR2 YFSETQ. This CDR3 is CASSLGTSGYEQYF. CDR3 DNA sequence: TGCGCCAGCAGCTTGGGGACTAGCGGATACGAGCAGTACTTC.

There are many counts of this clone. The chain recombines TRBV27 with TRBJ2-7, with 12 bases matching TRBD2. The CDR3 totals 18 residues. Germline trimming cut 4 bases from V and 4 bases from J; bases unmatched to any gene: 14. Germline CDR1 MNHEY, CDR2 SMNVEV (reference sequence). CDR3 bases: TGTGCCAGCAGTTCGCTAGCGGGAGGGCCGGTAGGTGGGTACGAGCAGTACTTC. Its translation is CASSSLAGGPVGGYEQYF.

This clone was observed a few times. The chain carries TRBV24-1 and TRBJ2-3, with D possibly being TRBD1 (6 bases). Germline V CDR1 and CDR2: KGHDR, SFDVKD. The V and J ends lost 3 bases and 0 bases respectively, with 12 bases between them. The CDR3 consists of 16 residues. This chain's CDR3 is CATSDRTAPSTDTQYF. In nucleotides, the CDR3 is TGTGCCACCAGTGATCGGACAGCACCTAGCACAGATACGCAGTATTTT.

The chain links TRBV30 to TRBJ2-7; D remains ambiguous. Between the trimmed V and J ends, which lost 2 bases and 0 bases, there was a span of 5 bases. CDR3 length equals 12 residues. CDR1 GTSNPN and CDR2 SVGIG come from the germline V gene (reference sequence). The CDR3 protein is CAWSTSSYEQYF. The CDR3, as DNA: TGTGCCTGGAGTACGAGCTCCTACGAGCAGTACTTC.

The chain uses TRBV11-2 and TRBJ2-5; tentative D call: TRBD1 (6 bases). The germline CDR1 and CDR2 sequences are SGHAT and FQNNGV. The CDR3 has 19 amino acids. Trimming shortened V by 4 bases and J by 5 bases, and 29 bases separated the two germline ends. For the CDR3, the DNA is TGTGCCAGCAGCTCCTTTCTTGGCTCGGCACAGGGTACGGGGGAGACCCAGTACTTC. Translating gives CASSSFLGSAQGTGETQYF.